The clone carrying this T cell receptor beta chain was found a few times. Its antigen remains unidentified. The CDR3 has 14 residues. Germline assignment: CDR1 SGHRS and CDR2 YFSETQ. V was trimmed by 4 bases and J by 1 base, leaving 10 bases between them. The record originates from a study of CD8+ T cells in alopecia areata. Whole-study findings and limits: Throughout tofacitinib, many expanded lesional clones continued to persist in scalp and blood.

cDNA prepared by RNA extraction and subsequent reverse transcription served as the template for sequencing. The data were produced by immunoSEQ multiplex PCR, yet TCRdb's version contains in-frame clones alone and is incomplete. The table records more than 95,000 clones, roughly 57% of them present only once. Treatment indicated: oral pan-JAK inhibitor, 5-10 mg twice daily. Peripheral blood, together with lesional scalp punch biopsies, was collected from alopecia areata patients. Sequenced material: CD4+ T cells sorted from blood, taken at week 4, from a patient treated with tofacitinib. The source is a human donor with alopecia areata. This sequence joins TRBV5-1 and TRBJ2-3; D unresolved. CDR3 region: CASSLTDGTDTQYF. DNA of the CDR3: TGCGCCAGCAGCCTGACTGACGGCACAGATACGCAGTATTTT.